Shown below are 5 T cell receptor beta chains from a single sample sequenced in a study of cytomegalovirus exposure and HLA in healthy donors. Use of 60 Vbeta and 13 Jbeta primers characterized the PCR. Data came from immunoSEQ multiplex PCR; TCRdb stores just in-frame clones and leaves some out. The sample has fewer than 95,000 clones; 65% to 80% are singletons. Sequencing input: PBMCs. Every receptor here comes from a man in his forties in good health and CMV-seronegative.

The chain couples TRBV11-1 to TRBJ2-2, with 11 bases lining up with TRBD1. Germline V gene sequence: CDR1 SGHAT, CDR2 FQDESV (reference sequence). The CDR3 runs to 16 residues. With 5 bases clipped from V and 6 bases from J, the junction kept 8 bases outside the gene matches. The CDR3 reads CASSLGDRGVPGELFF. CDR3 nucleotide sequence: TGTGCCAGCAGCCTAGGGGACAGGGGGGTTCCCGGGGAGCTGTTTTTT. The full variable domain, rest sourced from reference TRBV11-1 and TRBJ2-2, is EAEVAQSPRYKITEKSQAVAFWCDPISGHATLYWYRQILGQGPELLVQFQDESVVDDSQLPKDRFSAERLKGVDSTLKIQPAELGDSAMYLCASSLGDRGVPGELFFGEGSRLTVL.

This clone was seen more than once but under ten times. The genes are TRBV28 and TRBJ1-2, with D possibly being TRBD1 (6 bases). Between the trimmed V and J ends, which lost 3 bases and 4 bases, there was a span of 15 bases. This CDR3 is built from 15 residues. From germline, CDR1 is MDHEN and CDR2 SYDVKM. The CDR3 DNA follows: TGTGCCAGCAGTTTGGTGGCTGGGGGCGCCTATGGCTACACCTTC. Translating it yields CASSLVAGGAYGYTF.

The chain employs TRBV18 and TRBJ1-1; TRBD1 is a possible D gene (5 bases). This CDR3 has 14 amino acids. Trimming removed 5 bases at V and 4 bases at J, with 14 bases between. Germline V gene lookup returns CDR1 KGHSH and CDR2 LQKENI. CDR3 DNA: TGTGCCAGCTCAGCGACGGACACTCTCACTGAAGCTTTCTTT. Translating it yields CASSATDTLTEAFF.

This clone occurred many times. The rearrangement uses TRBV27 and TRBJ1-1, with TRBD1 matching over 7 bases. Per germline, CDR1 MNHEY and CDR2 SMNVEV (reference sequence). The CDR3 spans 14 residues. With 2 bases clipped from V and 5 bases from J, the junction kept 5 bases outside the gene matches. DNA for the CDR3: TGTGCCAGCAGTTTACAGGGGGTAATTACTGAAGCTTTCTTT. Its translation: CASSLQGVITEAFF.

Only one count was recorded for this clone. The gene calls are TRBV15 and TRBJ2-7, with 7 bases aligning to TRBD1. This CDR3 has 12 amino acids. With V trimmed by 0 bases and J by 12 bases, 5 bases remained unmatched. Germline-derived CDR1 and CDR2 are LNHNV and YYDKDF (reference sequence). CDR3 region: CATSRDRGLAYF. The CDR3 nucleotides are TGTGCCACCAGCAGAGACAGGGGGTTGGCGTACTTC. The complete variable domain, with remaining parts taken from reference TRBV15 and TRBJ2-7, reads DAMVIQNPRYQVTQFGKPVTLSCSQTLNHNVMYWYQQKSSQAPKLLFHYYDKDFNNEADTPDNFQSRRPNTSFCFLDIRSPGLGDTAMYLCATSRDRGLAYFGPGTRLTVT.